This T cell receptor beta chain stems from a study of blood T cell repertoires in COVID-19 (dated by TCRdb to the early 2020s). For the wider study: Samples from collaborators originated in the United States, Italy and Spain and spanned both the acute and convalescent phases of COVID-19. The prospective study material was composed of cDNA or gDNA derived from T cells, B-cell-depleted T cells, or PBMCs. Deeply sampled blood TCRbeta repertoires from subjects exposed to, actively infected with, or recovered from COVID-19 were included in the dataset. The repertoires were released in a freely available public database meant as a resource for research on the immune response to SARS-CoV-2. Samples came from the ongoing ImmuneRACE study (first 160 participants) plus 1,254 subjects from 6 global collaborators. Sample metadata almost always included a de-identified subject ID, COVID-19 status, age in years and sex. Where available, HLA class I and class II types were taken from metadata supplied by the sample provider and were not determined by assay-based typing.

Of note for this clone: Its binding antigen is unknown. The input lacks base qualities; no much larger clone sits a single base away.

The collaborating institutions used their own protocols to collect whole blood in K2EDTA tubes. For TCRbeta analysis, collaborators shipped samples as frozen whole blood, isolated PBMCs, or DNA extracted from either of those sample types. The junction carries 10 bases between V and J, which are trimmed by 6 bases and 0 bases respectively. From a lookup of the germline V gene, CDR1 and CDR2 are SNHLY and FYNNEI. The CDR3 has 14 amino acids, counting the end cysteine and phenylalanine. The entry retains the CDR3 DNA only, 42 bases that are in frame from base 1. TCRbeta CDR3 regions were amplified from genomic DNA by means of the immunoSEQ Assay, a bias-controlled multiplex PCR. Concerning the study's data processing: The number of nucleated cells in each sample was estimated by amplification of reference gene primers within the assay. To quantify the absolute abundance of each unique TCRbeta CDR3 rearrangement, sequence reads were collapsed and filtered. For each sample, productive Simpson clonality was calculated as the square root of Simpson's diversity index over productive rearrangements. The table comes from immuneACCESS by way of TCRdb, which keeps in-frame sequences with V and J called. Part of the clones is missing from these tables; in studies checked, under half for an unresolved V gene and the rest for unknown reasons. V and J calls and clone size are given by that table; D and trimming were obtained from the DNA. For this sample the table gives about 140,000 clones, of which over 80% were detected only once. The ten largest clones capture under 3% of the sample.

Points the paper makes about the study in general: Clinical and demographic metadata were provided uncurated, with the amount varying by source and participant.

The TCR comes from a man aged 45-65 years with active COVID-19. In this chain, TRBV2 is recombined with TRBJ2-3, with a tentative D gene TRBD2 over 7 matching bases. Material: peripheral blood. The CDR3 region has the sequence CASRRGLSTDTQYF. The DNA is as follows: TGTGCCAGCAGGCGGGGGCTCAGCACAGATACGCAGTATTTT.